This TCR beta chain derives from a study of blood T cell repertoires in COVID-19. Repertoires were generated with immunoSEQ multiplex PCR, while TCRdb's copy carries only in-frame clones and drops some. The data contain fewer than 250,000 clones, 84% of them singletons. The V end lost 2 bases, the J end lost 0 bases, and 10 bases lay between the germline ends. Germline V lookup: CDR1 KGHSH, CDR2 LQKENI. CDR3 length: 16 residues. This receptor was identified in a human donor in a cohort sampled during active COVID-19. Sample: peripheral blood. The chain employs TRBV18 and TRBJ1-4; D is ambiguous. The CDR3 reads CASSPLFSATNEKLFF. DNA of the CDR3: TGTGCCAGCTCACCATTGTTTTCTGCAACTAATGAAAAACTGTTTTTT. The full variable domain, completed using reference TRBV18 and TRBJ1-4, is NAGVMQNPRHLVRRRGQEARLRCSPMKGHSHVYWYRQLPEEGLKFMVYLQKENIIDESGMPKERFSAEFPKEGPSILRIQQVVRGDSAAYFCASSPLFSATNEKLFFGSGTQLSVL.